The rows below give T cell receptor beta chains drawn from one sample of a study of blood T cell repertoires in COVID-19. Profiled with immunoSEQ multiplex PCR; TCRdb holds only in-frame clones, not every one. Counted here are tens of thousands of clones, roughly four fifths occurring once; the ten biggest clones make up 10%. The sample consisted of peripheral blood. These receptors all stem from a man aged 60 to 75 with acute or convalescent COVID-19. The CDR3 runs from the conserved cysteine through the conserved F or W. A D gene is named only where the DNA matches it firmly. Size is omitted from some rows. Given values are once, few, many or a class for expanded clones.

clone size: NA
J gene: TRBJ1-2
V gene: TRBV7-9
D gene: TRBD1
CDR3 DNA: TGTGCCAGCAGCGGGGACAGAGGCTACACCTTC
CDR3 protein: CASSGDRGYTF

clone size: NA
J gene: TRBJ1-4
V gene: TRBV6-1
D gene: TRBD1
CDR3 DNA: TGTGCCAGCAGTGAGGACAGGGACGGAGAAAAACTGTTTTTT
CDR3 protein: CASSEDRDGEKLFF

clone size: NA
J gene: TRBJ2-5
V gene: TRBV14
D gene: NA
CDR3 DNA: TGTGCCAGCAGCCAAGGGGCAGGGGCCGGGACCCAGTACTTC
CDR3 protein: CASSQGAGAGTQYF

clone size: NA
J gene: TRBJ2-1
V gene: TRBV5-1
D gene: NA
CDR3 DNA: TGCGCCAGCAGCTTGTCGTCCGCAGGGGCGAAGGATGAGCAGTTCTTC
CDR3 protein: CASSLSSAGAKDEQFF

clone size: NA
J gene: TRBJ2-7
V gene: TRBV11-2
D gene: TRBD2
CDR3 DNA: TGTGCCAGCAGCTTCGCCGGACTAGCGGGGAGGCAGTACTTC
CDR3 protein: CASSFAGLAGRQYF

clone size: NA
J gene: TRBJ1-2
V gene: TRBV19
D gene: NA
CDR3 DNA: TGTGCCAGTAGTGCCCGGGACACCAGTTTTTTTGATGGCTACACCTTC
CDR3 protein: CASSARDTSFFDGYTF

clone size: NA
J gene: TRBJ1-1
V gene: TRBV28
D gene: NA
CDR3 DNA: TGTGCCAGCACCGACCGGGAGACTGAAGCTTTCTTT
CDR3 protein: CASTDRETEAFF

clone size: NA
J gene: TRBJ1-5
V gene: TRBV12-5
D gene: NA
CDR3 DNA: TGTGCTAGTGGCGCGGGGCCGAGCAATCAGCCCCAGCATTTT
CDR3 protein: CASGAGPSNQPQHF

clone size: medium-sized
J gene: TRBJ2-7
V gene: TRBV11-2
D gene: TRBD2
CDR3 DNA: TGTGCCAGCAGCTTAGCTAGCGGGAGTATTTACGAGCAGTACTTC
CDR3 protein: CASSLASGSIYEQYF

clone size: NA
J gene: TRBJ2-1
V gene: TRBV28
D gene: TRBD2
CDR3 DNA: TGTGCCAGCAAAAGGGGACTAGCGGGACACTACAATGAGCAGTTCTTC
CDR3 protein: CASKRGLAGHYNEQFF

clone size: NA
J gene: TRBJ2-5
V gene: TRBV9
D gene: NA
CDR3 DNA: TGTGCCAGCAGCGCTACAGGGAGAGAGACCCAGTACTTC
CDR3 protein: CASSATGRETQYF

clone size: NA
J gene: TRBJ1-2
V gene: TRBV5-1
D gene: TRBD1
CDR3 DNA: TGCGCCAGCAGCGGGGACAGGGGGCAGAGTGGCTACACCTTC
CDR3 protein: CASSGDRGQSGYTF

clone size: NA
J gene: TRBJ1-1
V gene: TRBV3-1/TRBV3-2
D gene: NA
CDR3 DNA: TGTGCCAGCAGCCAAGTACAGCCTATGAACACTGAAGCTTTCTTT
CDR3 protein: CASSQVQPMNTEAFF

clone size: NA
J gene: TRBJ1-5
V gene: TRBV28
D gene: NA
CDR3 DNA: TGTGCCAGCGGACTTGACGGAGATCAGCCCCAGCATTTT
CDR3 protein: CASGLDGDQPQHF

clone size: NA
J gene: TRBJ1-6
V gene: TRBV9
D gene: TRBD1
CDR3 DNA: TGTGCCAGCAGCGTAGCAGGGGGCTATAATTCACCCCTCCACTTT
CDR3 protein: CASSVAGGYNSPLHF

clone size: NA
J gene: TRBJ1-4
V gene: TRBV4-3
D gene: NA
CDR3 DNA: TGCGCCAGCAGCTCCACCGGGGGTTTCGGGGAAAAACTGTTTTTT
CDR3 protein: CASSSTGGFGEKLFF

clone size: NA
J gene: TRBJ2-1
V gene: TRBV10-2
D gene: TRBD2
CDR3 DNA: TGCGCCAGCAGAGGTAGCGGGAGCGGTGAGCAGTTCTTC
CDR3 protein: CASRGSGSGEQFF

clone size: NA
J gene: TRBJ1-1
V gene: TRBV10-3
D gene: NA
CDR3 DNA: TGTGCCATCAGTGGGTTCACACAAAATGAAGCTTTCTTT
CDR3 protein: CAISGFTQNEAFF

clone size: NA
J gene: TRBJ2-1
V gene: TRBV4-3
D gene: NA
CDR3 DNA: TGCGCCAGCAGCCATGGCCAGGCGGAGCAGTTCTTC
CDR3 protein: CASSHGQAEQFF

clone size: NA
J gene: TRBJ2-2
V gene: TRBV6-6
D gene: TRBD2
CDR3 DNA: TGTGCCAGCCTAGGGACTAGAGTCGGGGAGCTGTTTTTT
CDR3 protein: CASLGTRVGELFF

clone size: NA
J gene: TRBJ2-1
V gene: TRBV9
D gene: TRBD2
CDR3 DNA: TGTGCCAGCAGCGTAGAGCGGGGGGACAATGAGCAGTTCTTC
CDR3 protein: CASSVERGDNEQFF

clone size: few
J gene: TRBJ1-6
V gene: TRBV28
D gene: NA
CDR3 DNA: TGTGCCAGCAGTCTCTCCTCTAATTCACCCCTCCACTTT
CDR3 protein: CASSLSSNSPLHF

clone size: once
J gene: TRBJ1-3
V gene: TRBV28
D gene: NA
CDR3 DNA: TGTGCCAGCAGGGCTAGGAGTTCTGGAAACACCATATATTTT
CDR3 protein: CASRARSSGNTIYF

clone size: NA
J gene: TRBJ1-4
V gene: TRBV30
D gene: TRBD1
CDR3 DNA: TGTGCCTGGAATATGCAGGGGGGTGAAAAACTGTTTTTT
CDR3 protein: CAWNMQGGEKLFF

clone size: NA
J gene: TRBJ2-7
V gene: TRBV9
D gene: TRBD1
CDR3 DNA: TGTGCCAGCAGCCCTGGACAGGGCCAAAACTACGAGCAGTACTTC
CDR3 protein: CASSPGQGQNYEQYF

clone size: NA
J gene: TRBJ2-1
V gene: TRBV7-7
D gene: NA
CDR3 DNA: TGTGCTAGCAGCTTAGGCGGGGCCAATGAGCAGTTCTTC
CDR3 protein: CASSLGGANEQFF

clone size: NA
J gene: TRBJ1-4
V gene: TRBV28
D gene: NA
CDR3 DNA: TGTGCCAGCAGTCAGGGGAATGCTTGGGGTCGGGCTAATGAAAAACTGTTTTTT
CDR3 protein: CASSQGNAWGRANEKLFF